The rows below give T cell receptor beta chains drawn from one sample of a study of Ad26.COV2.S vaccination and SARS-CoV-2 variants. TCRdb keeps only in-frame clones here, not all; method: immunoSEQ multiplex PCR. The sample yields about 320,000 clones, around four fifths seen once. The sample consisted of peripheral blood, taken in a trial of Ad26.COV2.S vaccine versus placebo. Every receptor here comes from a person between 18 and 65 years old who received the Ad26.COV2.S COVID-19 vaccine or a placebo. The CDR3 runs from the conserved cysteine through the conserved F or W. A D gene is named only where the DNA matches it firmly. Clone size is shown for a subset of rows, as once, few, many or a class of expanded clone.

CASSQGYQNTEAFF,TGTGCCAGCAGCCAAGGTTATCAGAACACTGAAGCTTTCTTT,TRBV3-1/TRBV3-2,-,-,TRBJ1-1
CSVVTFTGSNQPQHF,TGCAGCGTTGTCACCTTTACAGGGAGCAATCAGCCCCAGCATTTT,TRBV29-1,-,-,TRBJ1-5
CASRGTGSYEQYF,TGTGCCAGCCGAGGGACTGGGTCCTACGAGCAGTACTTC,TRBV11-3,-,-,TRBJ2-7
CASSAELDNSPLHF,TGCGCCTCCTCAGCGGAGCTAGATAATTCACCCCTCCACTTT,TRBV5-1,-,-,TRBJ1-6
CASSLTVAGGGETQYF,TGTGCCAGCAGTTTAACTGTGGCCGGCGGGGGGGAGACCCAGTACTTC,TRBV27,many,TRBD2,TRBJ2-5
CASSPDSFRRTSYEQYF,TGTGCCAGCAGCCCGGATTCGTTTCGGCGTACCTCCTACGAGCAGTACTTC,TRBV7-2,-,-,TRBJ2-7
CASSLSGGGSPLHF,TGCGCCAGCAGCTTGTCCGGGGGAGGATCACCCCTCCACTTT,TRBV5-1,-,-,TRBJ1-6
CASSQLAGSNTGELFF,TGTGCCAGCTCTCAACTAGCGGGGTCGAACACCGGGGAGCTGTTTTTT,TRBV18,-,TRBD2,TRBJ2-2
CASSDILRGTAEAFF,TGCGCCAGCAGTGATATTCTAAGGGGAACCGCTGAAGCTTTCTTT,TRBV10-2,-,-,TRBJ1-1
CAIKKPDTDTQYF,TGTGCCATAAAGAAGCCGGACACAGATACGCAGTATTTT,TRBV24-1,-,-,TRBJ2-3
CASSRDFSTNYGYTF,TGTGCCAGCAGTCGGGATTTTTCGACTAACTATGGCTACACCTTC,TRBV6-4,-,-,TRBJ1-2
CASSAQGGTDTQYF,TGTGCCAGCAGTGCACAGGGGGGCACAGATACGCAGTATTTT,TRBV6-4,-,TRBD1,TRBJ2-3
CATSDKAGAPTYEQYF,TGTGCCACCAGTGATAAAGCGGGGGCCCCGACCTACGAGCAGTACTTC,TRBV24-1,-,TRBD2,TRBJ2-7
CASSSFPRNGDTEAFF,TGTGCCAGCAGCTCCTTCCCGCGGAACGGGGACACTGAAGCTTTCTTT,TRBV7-3,-,-,TRBJ1-1
CASLGQGEQDTQYF,TGTGCCAGCTTGGGACAGGGAGAGCAAGATACGCAGTATTTT,TRBV18,-,TRBD1,TRBJ2-3
CASSGDRISYEQYF,TGTGCCAGCAGTGGGGACAGAATATCCTACGAGCAGTACTTC,TRBV28,-,TRBD1,TRBJ2-7
CASSVSGSYGANVLTF,TGCGCCAGCAGCGTATCAGGGTCTTATGGGGCCAACGTCCTGACTTTC,TRBV5-1,-,-,TRBJ2-6
CATSRVDSLNEKLFF,TGTGCCACCAGCAGAGTGGACAGTCTTAATGAAAAACTGTTTTTT,TRBV15,once,-,TRBJ1-4
CAISGTGTGSTDTQYF,TGTGCCATCAGCGGGACAGGGACAGGTAGCACAGATACGCAGTATTTT,TRBV10-3,few,TRBD1,TRBJ2-3
CASSGGHPNQPQHF,TGCGCCAGCAGTGGGGGACATCCTAATCAGCCCCAGCATTTT,TRBV10-1,few,-,TRBJ1-5
CASSFPWAGANYGYTF,TGTGCCAGCAGCTTCCCGTGGGCGGGGGCAAACTATGGCTACACCTTC,TRBV5-6,-,-,TRBJ1-2
CASSLFNEKLFF,TGTGCCAGCAGCTTATTTAATGAAAAACTGTTTTTT,TRBV5-8,-,-,TRBJ1-4
CASSPTAEVEDHEQYF,TGTGCCAGCAGCCCGACTGCGGAGGTAGAGGACCACGAGCAGTACTTC,TRBV7-3,-,-,TRBJ2-7
CASSYPGGIYGYTF,TGTGCCAGCAGTTATCCAGGGGGGATCTATGGCTACACCTTC,TRBV7-2,-,TRBD1,TRBJ1-2
CASSRRQGTGNTEAFF,TGTGCCAGCAGCCGACGACAGGGGACGGGAAACACTGAAGCTTTCTTT,TRBV7-6,few,TRBD1,TRBJ1-1
CASSSMAWSSGPPIDYTF,TGTGCCAGCAGTTCCATGGCATGGAGTTCCGGTCCACCCATTGACTACACCTTC,TRBV28,-,-,TRBJ1-2